The TCR beta chain under discussion was sequenced for a study of shared clonotypes between healthy human individuals. Whole-study results and caveats: When compared with the clonotypes that were shared by all four sorted-subset donors, the non-shared clonotypes turned out to have lower generation probabilities.

This clone showed up just once. What it recognizes is unknown. Naive CD8 cells were CD45RO-negative, positively selected for CCR7, excluding terminally differentiated effector memory CD45RA+ cells. In replicate PCRs of sorted subsets, 150 to 200 ng DNA, about 29,000 T cell genomes, was used. Assay: immunoSEQ multiplex PCR; the TCRdb copy retains only in-frame clones and omits some. Of almost 700,000 clones in the sample, under 95% were seen once. The CDR3 is 16 residues long. J lost 3 bases, V lost 5 bases, and 6 bases had no gene match. Looked up from germline, CDR1 is SEHNR and CDR2 is FQNEAQ (reference sequence).

Source material: naive CD8+ T cells sorted from blood. The chain combines TRBV7-9 with TRBJ2-1; 11 bases map to TRBD2. This receptor was identified in a man under 40 in good health. Written as DNA, the CDR3 is TGTGCCAGCAGCCCGACCGGGACTAGCGGCTACAATGAGCAGTTCTTC. This translates into CASSPTGTSGYNEQFF.